This T cell receptor (beta chain) was captured by sequencing in a study of CXCR3-negative and CXCR3-positive naive CD8 T cells. Researchers prepared the TRB cDNA libraries using 5' RACE with UMI labels. TCRdb re-called the 5' RACE reads, yielding one record per CDR3 amino acid sequence without DNA. This table holds about 50,000 distinct CDR3 sequences. Study-level results: Researchers report that CXCR3-positive naive cells carry more hydrophobic TRB CDR3s than CXCR3-negative naive cells. Both naive subsets showed comparably high diversity, and memory CD8+ cells showed much lower diversity.

There are 15 residues in the CDR3. Germline V gene lookup returns CDR1 MNHEY and CDR2 SVGAGI. Comment on this clonotype: Its target is unknown.

The sequence came from a human donor in good health. Some clones in this sample may be carry-over from other donors' samples. V gene TRBV6-5 combines with J gene TRBJ2-3; TCRdb's assignment of TRBD2 cannot be checked, as there is no DNA. Sequencing was performed on naive CXCR3- CD8+ T cells from blood. As for subset: CD45RO-CCR7+CD27+CD95- naive CD8+ T cells lacking CXCR3 (TNR3-). CDR3 amino acids: CASSFSGGDGDTQYF.